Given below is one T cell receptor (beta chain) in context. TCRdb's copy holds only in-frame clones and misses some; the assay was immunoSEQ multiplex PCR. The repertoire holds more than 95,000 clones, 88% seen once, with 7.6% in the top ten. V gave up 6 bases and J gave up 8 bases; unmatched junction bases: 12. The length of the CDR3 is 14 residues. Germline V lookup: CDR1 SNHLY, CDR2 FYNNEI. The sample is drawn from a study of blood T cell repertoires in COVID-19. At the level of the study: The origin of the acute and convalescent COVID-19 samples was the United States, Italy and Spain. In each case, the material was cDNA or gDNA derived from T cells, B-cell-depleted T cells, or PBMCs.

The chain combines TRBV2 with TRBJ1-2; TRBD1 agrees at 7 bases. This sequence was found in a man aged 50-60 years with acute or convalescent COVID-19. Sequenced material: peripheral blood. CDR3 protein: CASRGREGASGYTF. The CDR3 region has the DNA TGTGCCAGCAGAGGACGAGAGGGGGCGAGCGGCTACACCTTC.